This record covers a single T cell receptor beta chain. This clone was recorded a few times. It lacks a known antigen. Base-call qualities are not available, and no considerably larger clone is one nucleotide away. This entry comes from a study of beta chain features in type 1 diabetes (dated by TCRdb to 2017 to 2018). Study-wide context: Mean age, gender distribution, total cell number and subset yield were not different between patients and healthy donors. A total of roughly 100 million sorted cells were examined across all samples, and RNA yield correlated strongly with the number of cells per subset. Regulatory and stem cell-like memory subsets were isolated from only 8 patients and roughly 8 healthy donors, whereas naive and central memory subsets came from all 30 or so donors. The study compared the TCRB repertoires of sorted circulating CD4+ T cell subsets in recently diagnosed type 1 diabetes patients with those in matched healthy donors. The research as a whole found: The naive, central memory and regulatory TCRB repertoires appeared to resemble one another more closely among patients than among healthy donors. PCR may preferentially amplify shorter templates, but because patient and control samples were amplified and corrected together, any resulting skew would affect both groups equally. Sequencing cDNA rather than genomic DNA could over-represent highly expressing activated cells, although activation and CD3 levels did not differ between groups. Because the HLA sub-analyses included only small numbers of individuals, any influence of HLA type on TCRB rearrangement was left unresolved. In all four CD4+ subsets, TCRB CDR3 length was moderately but significantly shorter in type 1 diabetes patients. Fewer insertions and more nucleotide deletions at VDJ recombination sites were observed in patients with type 1 diabetes, implying thymic rearrangement abnormalities.

The entire amount of isolated RNA was reverse transcribed using the High Capacity cDNA Reverse Transcription Kit, so the sequenced TCRB transcripts were expressed ones. Naive, central memory and regulatory T cell samples underwent deep immunoSEQ sequencing, averaging approximately 3.5 million total reads per sample. After sorted cells were lysed in RLT buffer, RNA was extracted with DNase-treated RNeasy Micro or Mini kits, with the choice depending on cell number. Each cell subset was processed on its own to prevent cross-contamination, while patient and healthy donor samples were processed together. The immunoSEQ multiplex PCR was used to amplify TCRB sequences from cDNA, yielding 87-bp fragments that span the CDR3 region. Sequencing of the amplicons was performed on the Illumina HiSeq platform. Per the original workflow: Synthetic template baselines were used to correct PCR bias computationally, reads within Hamming distance 2 were collapsed, and singletons that could not be merged were discarded. Reads were aligned against IMGT to assign V, D and J genes, CDR3 length and insertions or deletions at six rearrangement sites. Within each subset, clonotype counts were normalized to sorted cell number, after which true diversity and Gini coefficients were computed with the tcR R package. Repertoire sharing was quantified using the overlap coefficient calculated on TCRB nucleotide sequences. Out-of-frame TCRB sequences from naive cells were analyzed as a proxy for the pre-selection repertoire. TCRdb provides this immuneACCESS table in a form limited to in-frame rearrangements. Some clones are lacking; in checked studies, under half of them reflect an unresolved V gene, and why the rest are absent is not known. V and J calls and clone size are given by that table; D and trimming were obtained from the DNA. Counted in this sample were 300,000 to 350,000 clones; roughly 14% of them appeared once. The biggest ten clones account for roughly 0.015% of the sample.

A single peripheral blood draw of 90 to 150 mL on average was collected from each donor into heparinised tubes. A BD FACSAria II was used to sort naive, central memory, regulatory and stem cell-like memory CD4+ T cells with a panel that included CD45RO, CCR7, CD25, CD127, CD95 and CD27. Purity was above 95% for every sorted population. Right away, PBMCs were isolated by Lymphoprep density gradient centrifugation and were stained directly, with no culture step. So that batch effects would be minimized, each experiment stained and sorted samples in pairs, pairing one healthy donor with one patient. The junction shows trimming of 5 bases on V and 6 bases on J, and the gene matches do not reach 9 bases of it. There are 15 amino acids in the CDR3, from cysteine to phenylalanine inclusive. Left in the record is the CDR3 DNA by itself, 45 bases read in frame from the first base. For CDR1 and CDR2, the germline V gene (reference sequence) lists GTSNPN and SVGIG.

The sequencing sample was made of naive CD4+ T cells from blood. The sample's cell subset or site label, decoded: true naive CD4+ T cells. The TCR sequence derives from a woman aged 18 to 35 with type 1 diabetes. The chain is assembled from TRBV30 and TRBJ2-1, and 11 bases in between align with TRBD2. The CDR3 amino acid sequence is: CAWAPGLAEFNEQFF. The base sequence is TGTGCCTGGGCACCGGGACTAGCGGAGTTCAATGAGCAGTTCTTC.